These 29 T cell receptor beta chains share one sample of origin, sequenced in a study of shared clonotypes between healthy human individuals. TCRdb keeps only in-frame clones here, not all; method: immunoSEQ multiplex PCR. The sample consists of millions of clones, around 95% of them appearing once. Sequenced input: naive CD4+ T cells sorted from blood. Subset indicated: CD45RA+ positively selected. The receptors were gathered from a man between 18 and 29 years old in good health.

The chain is built from TRBV2 and TRBJ1-5, with D unresolved. The V gene's germline CDR1 is SNHLY and CDR2 FYNNEI. V shed 3 bases and J shed 2 bases, with 8 bases lying between them. The CDR3 loop spans 14 amino acids. The CDR3 here is CASSDWGGNQPQHF. CDR3 coding DNA: TGTGCCAGCAGTGATTGGGGTGGCAATCAGCCCCAGCATTTT.

The chain joins TRBV6-5 to TRBJ1-1; D unresolved. Trimming shortened V by 7 bases and J by 6 bases, and 12 bases separated the two germline ends. CDR3 length: 12 amino acids. The germline CDR1 and CDR2 sequences are MNHEY and SVGAGI. In DNA form, the CDR3 reads TGTGCCAGCACCCGGGCGGTACCTGAAGCTTTCTTT. Protein: CASTRAVPEAFF.

The DNA of the CDR3 is TGTGCCAGCAGTGACGGGCCCAGGCTCAATTCACCCCTCCACTTT. Encoded protein: CASSDGPRLNSPLHF. The chain uses TRBV6-4 and TRBJ1-6, with D unresolved. Germline assignment: CDR1 MRHNA and CDR2 SNTAGT. V was cut by 2 bases and J by 7 bases, with 12 bases left in between. CDR3 length equals 15 residues.

The V call is TRBV27, the J call TRBJ1-3; no definite D call. This CDR3 is built from 16 residues. Germline V gene data show CDR1 as MNHEY and CDR2 as SMNVEV (reference sequence). Deletions cut 5 bases from V and 0 bases from J, with 14 bases between. The CDR3 is CASSPQWLLSGNTIYF. In DNA form, the CDR3 reads TGTGCCAGCAGTCCCCAGTGGTTACTCTCTGGAAACACCATATATTTT.

The chain couples TRBV13 to TRBJ1-5; D not certain. The V gene lost 3 bases and the J gene lost 1 base, with 7 bases spanning the gap. The V gene's germline CDR1 is PRHDT and CDR2 FYEKMQ (reference sequence). The CDR3 has 14 residues. The CDR3 protein is CASSFGRSNQPQHF. The CDR3 coding sequence is TGTGCCAGCAGCTTTGGGCGGAGCAATCAGCCCCAGCATTTT. The full variable domain, in which reference TRBV13 and TRBJ1-5 provide the parts outside the CDR3, is AAGVIQSPRHLIKEKRETATLKCYPIPRHDTVYWYQQGPGQDPQFLISFYEKMQSDKGSIPDRFSAQQFSDYHSELNMSSLELGDSALYFCASSFGRSNQPQHFGDGTRLSIL.

V gene TRBV7-9 combines with J gene TRBJ2-3; D is ambiguous. Germline V gives CDR1 SEHNR, CDR2 FQNEAQ (reference sequence). Deletions cut 2 bases from V and 0 bases from J, with 12 bases between. The length of the CDR3 is 16 residues. CDR3 sequence: CASSLSKTASTDTQYF. The CDR3 region has the DNA TGTGCCAGCAGCTTATCAAAGACGGCTAGCACAGATACGCAGTATTTT.

The chain recombines TRBV18 with TRBJ2-4; D remains ambiguous. The V gene's germline CDR1 is KGHSH and CDR2 LQKENI. Trimming removed 0 bases at V and 7 bases at J, with 7 bases between. This CDR3 is built from 13 residues. The CDR3 region is CASSPPSPNIQYF. The CDR3 DNA sequence: TGTGCCAGCTCACCACCATCTCCGAACATTCAGTACTTC.

The V and J genes are TRBV7-8 and TRBJ2-2, with 9 positions matching TRBD1. V lost 4 bases to trimming and J lost 7 bases; unmatched junction nucleotides: 4. Germline lookup yields CDR1 SGHVS and CDR2 FQNEAQ. The CDR3 extends over 14 amino acids. This chain's CDR3 is CASSWDRAIGELFF. The CDR3 DNA follows: TGTGCCAGCAGCTGGGACAGGGCTATCGGGGAGCTGTTTTTT.

This clone was seen a single time. The chain joins TRBV2 to TRBJ2-3; 10 positions match TRBD2. The germline V gene encodes CDR1 SNHLY and CDR2 FYNNEI. V shed 4 bases, J shed 2 bases, and the junction held 6 bases outside the gene matches. The CDR3 spans 16 residues. CDR3 DNA sequence: TGTGCCAGCAGTGCATCCGGGACTAGCGCCACAGATACGCAGTATTTT. Residues: CASSASGTSATDTQYF.

Concerning this clone itself: Within the sample, other DNA sequences also encode this same CDR3. V gene TRBV11-2 combines with J gene TRBJ2-3; tentative D call: TRBD1 (6 bases). With 0 bases removed from V and 5 bases from J, the gap between germline ends came to 12 bases. CDR1 and CDR2 from the germline V gene are SGHAT and FQNNGV. The CDR3 runs 15 residues. The CDR3 protein is CASSLDGGAGDTQYF. In nucleotides, the CDR3 is TGTGCCAGCAGCTTAGATGGGGGCGCGGGAGATACGCAGTATTTT.

The chain employs TRBV27 and TRBJ1-5; D is undetermined. Trimming left V 2 bases short and J 3 bases short, with 11 bases between. In germline, CDR1 is MNHEY, CDR2 SMNVEV (reference sequence). There are 15 residues in the CDR3. The CDR3 loop reads CASSLGRSFNQPQHF. In nucleotides, the CDR3 is TGTGCCAGCAGTTTAGGACGTAGCTTCAATCAGCCCCAGCATTTT.

The chain is built from TRBV2 and TRBJ1-6; no definite D call. Germline V gene sequence: CDR1 SNHLY, CDR2 FYNNEI. Trimming cost V 6 bases and J 2 bases, with 5 bases left between them. The CDR3 spans 13 residues. This chain's CDR3 is CASSSAYNSPLHF. CDR3 nucleotides: TGTGCCAGCAGCAGTGCCTATAATTCACCCCTCCACTTT. The whole variable domain, filled in from reference TRBV2 and TRBJ1-6, reads EPEVTQTPSHQVTQMGQEVILRCVPISNHLYFYWYRQILGQKVEFLVSFYNNEISEKSEIFDDQFSVERPDGSNFTLKIRSTKLEDSAMYFCASSSAYNSPLHFGNGTRLTVT.

The chain combines TRBV5-6 with TRBJ2-1; 7 positions match TRBD1. The CDR3 length is 15 residues. The germline V gene encodes CDR1 SGHDT and CDR2 YYEEEE. The V gene end was trimmed by 4 bases and the J gene end by 8 bases; junction bases not matched to a gene: 12. The CDR3 bases are TGTGCCAGCAGCCCCCGGACAGGTGGGTTTGATGAGCAGTTCTTC. Amino acids: CASSPRTGGFDEQFF.

The chain has TRBV11-2 and TRBJ2-1; the match to TRBD2 covers 8 bases. Germline CDR1 is SGHAT and CDR2 is FQNNGV. J lost 9 bases, V lost 3 bases, and 7 bases had no gene match. CDR3 length equals 14 residues. The CDR3 region is CASSFAGLAIEQFF. CDR3 DNA: TGTGCCAGCAGCTTTGCTGGACTAGCCATTGAGCAGTTCTTC. Looking up the rest from reference TRBV11-2 and TRBJ2-1 gives the full variable domain: EAGVAQSPRYKIIEKRQSVAFWCNPISGHATLYWYQQILGQGPKLLIQFQNNGVVDDSQLPKDRFSAERLKGVDSTLKIQPAKLEDSAVYLCASSFAGLAIEQFFGPGTRLTVL.

The chain employs TRBV5-6 and TRBJ2-3; D possibly uses TRBD1 or TRBD2 (5 bases each). Trimming pared 3 bases from V and 6 bases from J, leaving 14 bases between. CDR3 size: 14 residues. The germline V gene has CDR1 SGHDT and CDR2 YYEEEE. Here the CDR3 DNA reads TGTGCCAGCAGCTGGGGACCCATCGGGGATACGCAGTATTTT. Residues: CASSWGPIGDTQYF. The variable domain in full, completed from reference TRBV5-6 and TRBJ2-3, reads DAGVTQSPTHLIKTRGQQVTLRCSPKSGHDTVSWYQQALGQGPQFIFQYYEEEERQRGNFPDRFSGHQFPNYSSELNVNALLLGDSALYLCASSWGPIGDTQYFGPGTRLTVL.

This chain links TRBV18 with TRBJ2-5; maybe TRBD2 (6 bases). V lost 3 bases to trimming and J lost 5 bases, with 10 bases between them. Germline V gives CDR1 KGHSH, CDR2 LQKENI. CDR3 length: 13 amino acids. The CDR3: CASSPGGTETQYF. The CDR3 DNA sequence: TGTGCCAGCTCACCCGGAGGGACCGAGACCCAGTACTTC.

V and J are TRBV10-2 and TRBJ2-7; 11 nucleotides line up with TRBD2. Looked up from germline, CDR1 is WSHSY and CDR2 is SAAADI. V shed 5 bases and J 0 bases; nucleotides not matched to a gene: 6. CDR3 length equals 16 residues. The CDR3 DNA reads TGCGCCAGCAGTTCGACTAGCGGGGTTATCTCCTACGAGCAGTACTTC. Translated: CASSSTSGVISYEQYF.

With regard to this clone: This CDR3 is also generated by other DNA sequences in the sample. The V call is TRBV5-1, the J call TRBJ2-7; D remains ambiguous. Germline CDR1 reads SGHRS; CDR2 reads YFSETQ. V lost 0 bases and J 4 bases, leaving 8 bases between the germline ends. The length of the CDR3 is 13 residues. The CDR3 spells CASSLVGGYEQYF. The DNA of the CDR3 is TGCGCCAGCAGCTTGGTCGGTGGGTACGAGCAGTACTTC.

Comments on this clone: Additional DNA sequences in this sample encode the identical CDR3. V and J are TRBV10-2 and TRBJ1-5, with no clear D. CDR1 WSHSY and CDR2 SAAADI come from the germline V gene. The length of the CDR3 is 13 residues. Trimming took 2 bases from V and 4 from J, leaving 6 bases between them. CDR3 DNA: TGCGCCAGCAGTGAGCAAGGAAATCAGCCCCAGCATTTT. This codes for CASSEQGNQPQHF.

Turning to this clone: The junction departs from the called germline gene at one end, perhaps through a read error. This CDR3 reads CASSWGDRAKYGYTF. The CDR3 nucleotides read TGTGCCAGCAGCTGGGGGGACAGGGCTAAGTATGGCTACACCTTC. The chain employs TRBV5-4 and TRBJ1-2; 9 bases agree with TRBD1. This CDR3 is built from 15 residues. Germline values: CDR1 SGHNT, CDR2 YYREEE (reference sequence).

The chain uses TRBV29-1 and TRBJ1-1; D is unclear. CDR1 and CDR2 (germline): SQVTM, ANQGSEA. The CDR3 has 10 residues. The CDR3 protein is CSVSDPGAFF. Here the CDR3 DNA reads TGCAGTGTTAGTGATCCCGGGGCTTTCTTT.

This chain links TRBV12-5 with TRBJ2-6; D assignment may be TRBD1 or TRBD2 (6 bases each). This CDR3 has 16 amino acids. Germline CDR1 LGHNT, CDR2 FRNRAP. V lost 7 bases and J 0 bases, leaving 13 bases between the germline ends. CDR3 nucleotide sequence: TGTGCTAGTGCCGAAGGGGGGAGCTCTGGGGCCAACGTCCTGACTTTC. It encodes CASAEGGSSGANVLTF.

A word on this clone: Other nucleotide sequences from this sample produce the same CDR3. The chain is built from TRBV9 and TRBJ2-7; no clear D gene. Deletions cut 0 bases from V and 0 bases from J, with 10 bases between. Germline CDR1 and CDR2: SGDLS and YYNGEE. CDR3 length: 15 amino acids. The CDR3 bases are TGTGCCAGCAGCGTAGAGGCAGAGTCCTCCTACGAGCAGTACTTC. Its protein product is CASSVEAESSYEQYF.

This clone appeared a single time. This rearrangement joins TRBV5-4 to TRBJ2-2; D remains unclear. Trimming took 5 bases from V and 1 from J, leaving 12 bases between them. CDR1 and CDR2 from the germline V gene are SGHNT and YYREEE (reference sequence). The CDR3 is 15 amino acids. CDR3 loop: CASSSGQQNTGELFF. For the CDR3, the DNA is TGTGCCAGCAGTTCCGGGCAACAGAACACCGGGGAGCTGTTTTTT.

This chain's CDR3 is CASSLGGGTNEKLFF. The DNA for the CDR3 is TGTGCCAGCAGCTTAGGAGGTGGGACCAATGAAAAACTGTTTTTT. This chain uses TRBV7-9 with TRBJ1-4; maybe TRBD1 (5 bases). Germline loops: CDR1 SEHNR, CDR2 FQNEAQ (reference sequence). V lost 1 base, J lost 5 bases, and 11 bases lay in between. This CDR3 spans 15 amino acids.

CDR3 sequence (DNA): TGTGCCAGCCGACAGACGAACACCGGGGAGCTGTTTTTT. Encoded protein: CASRQTNTGELFF. The chain has TRBV6-4 and TRBJ2-2, with TRBD1 as a possible D gene (5 bases). Germline CDR1 MRHNA, CDR2 SNTAGT. This CDR3 has 13 residues. V shed 8 bases and J shed 0 bases, with 7 bases lying between them.

The genes are TRBV30 and TRBJ2-7; TRBD2 aligns across 9 bases. With V trimmed by 4 bases and J by 2 bases, 6 bases remained unmatched. The CDR3 length is 14 residues. Germline CDR1 is GTSNPN and CDR2 is SVGIG (reference sequence). In DNA form, the CDR3 reads TGTGCCTGGACCCAAGGACTAGCGACCTACGAGCAGTACTTC. Amino acid sequence: CAWTQGLATYEQYF.

This sequence joins TRBV4-1 and TRBJ2-6; D gene ambiguous. CDR1 is MGHRA, CDR2 YSYEKL, per germline. This CDR3 contains 17 residues. V was trimmed by 1 base and J by 2 bases, leaving 12 bases between them. CDR3 coding DNA: TGCGCCAGCAGCCAAGTTGAACAATCAACTGGGGCCAACGTCCTGACTTTC. It yields the protein CASSQVEQSTGANVLTF.

This clone was counted a single time. This chain uses TRBV11-2 with TRBJ2-1, with D tentatively TRBD1 (5 bases). Germline loops: CDR1 SGHAT, CDR2 FQNNGV. CDR3 length equals 16 residues. Between the trimmed V and J ends, which lost 8 bases and 7 bases, there was a span of 24 bases. CDR3 loop: CASGVQVGIVGNEQFF. The CDR3 bases are TGTGCCAGCGGGGTACAGGTGGGGATTGTGGGGAATGAGCAGTTCTTC. Together with reference TRBV11-2 and TRBJ2-1, the CDR3 gives the full variable domain: EAGVAQSPRYKIIEKRQSVAFWCNPISGHATLYWYQQILGQGPKLLIQFQNNGVVDDSQLPKDRFSAERLKGVDSTLKIQPAKLEDSAVYLCASGVQVGIVGNEQFFGPGTRLTVL.